These T cell receptor beta chains were read from a single sample in a study of control samples from healthy donors and cancer patients. Using immunoSEQ multiplex PCR, the repertoire was profiled, and TCRdb retains in-frame clones only, with some absent. The table has around 150,000 clones, about 90% seen once. Sequenced: blood. The receptors derive from a man aged 30 to 45 in good health. CDR3s include the opening cysteine and the closing phenylalanine or tryptophan. A D gene is named only where the DNA matches it firmly. Only some rows state a clone size, as once, few, many or a class for expanded clones.

D gene: NA; clone size: NA; V gene: TRBV3-1/TRBV3-2; J gene: TRBJ1-2; CDR3 DNA: TGTGCCAGCAGCCAAGAGGGCAGGGAGATCTATGGCTACACCTTC; CDR3 protein: CASSQEGREIYGYTF
D gene: TRBD1; clone size: once; V gene: TRBV9; J gene: TRBJ2-1; CDR3 DNA: TGTGCCAGCAGCGTAGCGGGACAGGGGGCGATTAGTGAGCAGTTCTTC; CDR3 protein: CASSVAGQGAISEQFF
D gene: NA; clone size: NA; V gene: TRBV19; J gene: TRBJ2-3; CDR3 DNA: TGTGCCAGTAGTATGAAGCGGGTGAGCACAGATACGCAGTATTTT; CDR3 protein: CASSMKRVSTDTQYF
D gene: NA; clone size: NA; V gene: TRBV19; J gene: TRBJ1-5; CDR3 DNA: TGTGCCAGTAGTGGCAGGGCGGTTCAGCCCCAGCATTTT; CDR3 protein: CASSGRAVQPQHF
D gene: NA; clone size: NA; V gene: TRBV19; J gene: TRBJ1-6; CDR3 DNA: TGTGCCAGTAAGGACACCCAGTCACCCCTCCACTTT; CDR3 protein: CASKDTQSPLHF
D gene: NA; clone size: NA; V gene: TRBV5-1; J gene: TRBJ2-4; CDR3 DNA: TGCGCCAGCAGCTTGGGCAGTGTAGCCAAAAACATTCAGTACTTC; CDR3 protein: CASSLGSVAKNIQYF
D gene: NA; clone size: NA; V gene: TRBV18; J gene: TRBJ1-4; CDR3 DNA: TGTGCCAGCTCAATAGCAACTAATGAAAAACTGTTTTTT; CDR3 protein: CASSIATNEKLFF
D gene: NA; clone size: NA; V gene: TRBV6-5; J gene: TRBJ1-5; CDR3 DNA: TGTGCCAGCAGCCTGGGGGCGGGCAATCAGCCCCAGCATTTT; CDR3 protein: CASSLGAGNQPQHF
D gene: NA; clone size: NA; V gene: TRBV6-2/TRBV6-3; J gene: TRBJ1-5; CDR3 DNA: TGTGCCAGCAGCCCAGGACAGTTTAGCAATCAGCCCCAGCATTTT; CDR3 protein: CASSPGQFSNQPQHF
D gene: NA; clone size: NA; V gene: TRBV9; J gene: TRBJ1-4; CDR3 DNA: TGTGCCAGCAGCGTAGGAGGGACCCCCCGCGCAACTAATGAAAAACTGTTTTTT; CDR3 protein: CASSVGGTPRATNEKLFF
D gene: NA; clone size: NA; V gene: TRBV19; J gene: TRBJ1-3; CDR3 DNA: TGTGCCAGTAGTGAATCAACAGGGTCTGGAAACACCATATATTTT; CDR3 protein: CASSESTGSGNTIYF
D gene: TRBD2; clone size: NA; V gene: TRBV28; J gene: TRBJ2-2; CDR3 DNA: TGTGCCAGCTTAGGTGGACATAGCGGGAGTCACGGGGAGCTGTTTTTT; CDR3 protein: CASLGGHSGSHGELFF
D gene: NA; clone size: NA; V gene: TRBV10-3; J gene: TRBJ2-7; CDR3 DNA: TGTGCCATCAAGTCCGGGGCCCTGGACTACGAGCAGTACTTC; CDR3 protein: CAIKSGALDYEQYF
D gene: TRBD1; clone size: NA; V gene: TRBV15; J gene: TRBJ2-1; CDR3 DNA: TGTGCCACCAGCAGACCCGACAGGGGGCTGAACAATGAGCAGTTCTTC; CDR3 protein: CATSRPDRGLNNEQFF
D gene: TRBD1; clone size: NA; V gene: TRBV27; J gene: TRBJ1-5; CDR3 DNA: TGTGCCAGCAGTCAGCTGACGGGACAGCGCAATCAGCCCCAGCATTTT; CDR3 protein: CASSQLTGQRNQPQHF
D gene: TRBD1; clone size: NA; V gene: TRBV12-5; J gene: TRBJ1-1; CDR3 DNA: TGTGCTAGTGGTTTGGTAACGGGACAGGTCATTGTTAAGGCTTTCTTT; CDR3 protein: CASGLVTGQVIVKAFF
D gene: NA; clone size: NA; V gene: TRBV14; J gene: TRBJ1-2; CDR3 DNA: TGTGCCAGCAGCGAGGGTAGGGGATATGGCTACACCTTC; CDR3 protein: CASSEGRGYGYTF
D gene: NA; clone size: few; V gene: TRBV3-1/TRBV3-2; J gene: TRBJ2-7; CDR3 DNA: TGTGCCAGCAGCCCGGGACGGGAAATAAGGCAGTACTTC; CDR3 protein: CASSPGREIRQYF
D gene: TRBD2; clone size: NA; V gene: TRBV6-5; J gene: TRBJ2-7; CDR3 DNA: TGTGCCAGCAGTTACAGGCGGGGGGGTAACGAGCAGTACTTC; CDR3 protein: CASSYRRGGNEQYF
D gene: TRBD1; clone size: NA; V gene: TRBV3-1/TRBV3-2; J gene: TRBJ1-2; CDR3 DNA: TGTGCCAGCAGCCACCATCAGGACAGGGAGGGGGCTAACTATGGCTACACCTTC; CDR3 protein: CASSHHQDREGANYGYTF
D gene: NA; clone size: NA; V gene: TRBV3-1/TRBV3-2; J gene: TRBJ1-4; CDR3 DNA: TGTGCCAGCAGCCAAGAAAGGGGATTGGGGGATGAAAAACTGTTTTTT; CDR3 protein: CASSQERGLGDEKLFF
D gene: NA; clone size: NA; V gene: TRBV7-6; J gene: TRBJ2-1; CDR3 DNA: TGTGCCAGCAGCCCCCCTGGAGGGACTTACAATGAGCAGTTCTTC; CDR3 protein: CASSPPGGTYNEQFF
D gene: NA; clone size: NA; V gene: TRBV7-2; J gene: TRBJ1-2; CDR3 DNA: TGTGCCACCCCATTAGGAAACTATGGCTACACCTTC; CDR3 protein: CATPLGNYGYTF
D gene: NA; clone size: NA; V gene: TRBV2; J gene: TRBJ1-2; CDR3 DNA: TGTGCCAGCAGTGAAGCGAACTATGGCTACACCTTC; CDR3 protein: CASSEANYGYTF
D gene: TRBD1; clone size: NA; V gene: TRBV6-5; J gene: TRBJ1-3; CDR3 DNA: TGTGCCAGCAGTTCCTTTCGGGGACAGGCTGGAAACACCATATATTTT; CDR3 protein: CASSSFRGQAGNTIYF
D gene: NA; clone size: few; V gene: TRBV27; J gene: TRBJ1-5; CDR3 DNA: TGTGCCAGCAGTTCTACAGGGAATTTGAATCAGCCCCAGCATTTT; CDR3 protein: CASSSTGNLNQPQHF
D gene: NA; clone size: NA; V gene: TRBV7-8; J gene: TRBJ1-2; CDR3 DNA: TGTGCCAGCAGCTTAGGCCCATTGAGCTACACCTTC; CDR3 protein: CASSLGPLSYTF
D gene: NA; clone size: NA; V gene: TRBV24-1; J gene: TRBJ2-1; CDR3 DNA: TGTGCCACCAGGGACAGTGGGGGGGACAATGAGCAGTTCTTC; CDR3 protein: CATRDSGGDNEQFF
D gene: TRBD2; clone size: NA; V gene: TRBV6-5; J gene: TRBJ2-2; CDR3 DNA: TGTGCCAGCAGACAAAGCGGGGGGGGCCCCGGGGAGCTGTTTTTT; CDR3 protein: CASRQSGGGPGELFF
D gene: TRBD1; clone size: NA; V gene: TRBV18; J gene: TRBJ1-2; CDR3 DNA: TGTGCCAGCTCACAGAGGGGGCTGGAGTATGGCTACACCTTC; CDR3 protein: CASSQRGLEYGYTF
D gene: NA; clone size: NA; V gene: TRBV25-1; J gene: TRBJ2-2; CDR3 DNA: TGTGCCAGCAGTGACAGTCAGGACCCAACGAACACCGGGGAGCTGTTTTTT; CDR3 protein: CASSDSQDPTNTGELFF
D gene: NA; clone size: NA; V gene: TRBV28; J gene: TRBJ2-1; CDR3 DNA: TGTGCCAGCAGTTTAGGTGGGGACAATGAGCAGTTCTTC; CDR3 protein: CASSLGGDNEQFF
D gene: TRBD2; clone size: once; V gene: TRBV5-4; J gene: TRBJ2-2; CDR3 DNA: TGTGCCAGCTGTCTAGCGGGAGGGCCCACCGGGGAGCTGTTTTTT; CDR3 protein: CASCLAGGPTGELFF
D gene: NA; clone size: NA; V gene: TRBV23-1; J gene: TRBJ2-7; CDR3 DNA: TGCGCCAGCAGTCACCCCGGACCTACCTCCTACGAGCAGTACTTC; CDR3 protein: CASSHPGPTSYEQYF
D gene: NA; clone size: NA; V gene: TRBV6-2/TRBV6-3; J gene: TRBJ2-1; CDR3 DNA: TGTGCCAGCAGTCCCCTAATGAATAAGGTGGATGAGCAGTTCTTC; CDR3 protein: CASSPLMNKVDEQFF
D gene: NA; clone size: few; V gene: TRBV7-2; J gene: TRBJ2-7; CDR3 DNA: TGTGCCAGCGGTGTGGGTTACGAGCAGTACTTC; CDR3 protein: CASGVGYEQYF
D gene: NA; clone size: NA; V gene: TRBV7-9; J gene: TRBJ1-4; CDR3 DNA: TGTGCCAGCAGCCATCTGACGGAGGGGGAACTGTTTTTT; CDR3 protein: CASSHLTEGELFF
D gene: NA; clone size: once; V gene: TRBV7-9; J gene: TRBJ1-5; CDR3 DNA: TGTGCCAGCAGCTTATCGGGAGAGAGGGGGAAGTATCAGCCCCAGCATTTT; CDR3 protein: CASSLSGERGKYQPQHF
D gene: NA; clone size: few; V gene: TRBV5-4; J gene: TRBJ1-1; CDR3 DNA: TGTGCCAGCAGCTTAGAAACAGGGACGGCTGAAGCTTTCTTT; CDR3 protein: CASSLETGTAEAFF
D gene: NA; clone size: NA; V gene: TRBV6-5; J gene: TRBJ1-1; CDR3 DNA: TGTGCCAGCACTCCAATGGAGGGGGCTGAAGCTTTCTTT; CDR3 protein: CASTPMEGAEAFF
D gene: NA; clone size: NA; V gene: TRBV14; J gene: TRBJ2-3; CDR3 DNA: TGTGCCAGCAGCCATGTCCCAGGAAACACAGATACGCAGTATTTT; CDR3 protein: CASSHVPGNTDTQYF
D gene: NA; clone size: NA; V gene: TRBV9; J gene: TRBJ1-1; CDR3 DNA: TGTGCCAGCAGCCCCCGGGGAGAGTCTGAAGCTTTCTTT; CDR3 protein: CASSPRGESEAFF
D gene: NA; clone size: NA; V gene: TRBV5-5; J gene: TRBJ2-1; CDR3 DNA: TGTGCCAGCAGCGTCGACCTCCCCAGCGGCGGGCGTGCATCCTACAATGAGCAGTTCTTC; CDR3 protein: CASSVDLPSGGRASYNEQFF
D gene: NA; clone size: NA; V gene: TRBV5-6; J gene: TRBJ2-5; CDR3 DNA: TGTGCCAGCAGGTGGACAGTCGGAGAGGGGGAGACCCAGTACTTC; CDR3 protein: CASRWTVGEGETQYF
D gene: NA; clone size: NA; V gene: TRBV6-5; J gene: TRBJ1-1; CDR3 DNA: TGTGCCAGCAGTTGGGGGGGAATGAGGAACACTGAAGCTTTCTTT; CDR3 protein: CASSWGGMRNTEAFF
D gene: TRBD1; clone size: NA; V gene: TRBV18; J gene: TRBJ1-4; CDR3 DNA: TGTGCCAGCTCCCAAACAGGGGCTGGAGATGAAAAACTGTTTTTT; CDR3 protein: CASSQTGAGDEKLFF
D gene: NA; clone size: NA; V gene: TRBV5-1; J gene: TRBJ2-3; CDR3 DNA: TGCGCCAGCAGCTTGGAGGGACTGGGACCCGATACGCAGTATTTT; CDR3 protein: CASSLEGLGPDTQYF
D gene: NA; clone size: NA; V gene: TRBV2; J gene: TRBJ2-7; CDR3 DNA: TGTGCCAGCAGTGAAACCCCGGGACTGATATACGAGCAGTACTTC; CDR3 protein: CASSETPGLIYEQYF
D gene: TRBD2; clone size: NA; V gene: TRBV18; J gene: TRBJ2-7; CDR3 DNA: TGTGCCAGCTCACCTAGTAGCGGGACACCATCCTACGAGCAGTACTTC; CDR3 protein: CASSPSSGTPSYEQYF